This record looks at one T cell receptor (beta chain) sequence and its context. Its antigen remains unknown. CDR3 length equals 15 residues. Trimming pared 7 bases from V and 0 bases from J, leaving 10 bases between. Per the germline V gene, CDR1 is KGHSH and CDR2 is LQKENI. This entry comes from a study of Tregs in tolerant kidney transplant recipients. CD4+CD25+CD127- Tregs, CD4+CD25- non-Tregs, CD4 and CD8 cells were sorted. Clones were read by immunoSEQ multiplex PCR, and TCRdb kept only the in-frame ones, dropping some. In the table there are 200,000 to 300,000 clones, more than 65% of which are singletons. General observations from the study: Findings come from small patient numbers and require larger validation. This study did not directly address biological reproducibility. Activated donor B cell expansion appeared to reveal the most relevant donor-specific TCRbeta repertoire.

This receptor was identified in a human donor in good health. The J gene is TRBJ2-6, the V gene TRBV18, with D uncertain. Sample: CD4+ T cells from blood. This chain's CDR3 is CASYYSHSGANVLTF. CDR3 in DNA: TGTGCCAGCTACTACAGCCACTCTGGGGCCAACGTCCTGACTTTC. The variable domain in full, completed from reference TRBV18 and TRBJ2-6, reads NAGVMQNPRHLVRRRGQEARLRCSPMKGHSHVYWYRQLPEEGLKFMVYLQKENIIDESGMPKERFSAEFPKEGPSILRIQQVVRGDSAAYFCASYYSHSGANVLTFGAGSRLTVL.